The 17 T cell receptor beta chains listed next were all sequenced from one sample in a study of T cells after yellow fever vaccination. TCRdb ran MiXCR on the 5' RACE reads and lists one entry per CDR3 protein. The sample lists around 600,000 distinct CDR3 sequences; roughly an eighth were seen once. The sample consisted of PBMCs, taken on the day of the yellow fever booster vaccination. The receptors shown here come from a man aged 30 to 39 who received the YFV17D yellow fever vaccine.

This clonotype has just a few counts. The J gene is TRBJ2-7, the V gene TRBV5-1; D gene unclear. Germline V lookup: CDR1 SGHRS, CDR2 YFSETQ. V was shortened by 4 bases and J by 3 bases, with 11 bases between the two germline ends. CDR3 length: 13 residues. CDR3 region: CASSAPAGYEQYF. In nucleotides, the CDR3 is TGCGCCAGCAGCGCCCCGGCAGGCTACGAGCAGTACTTC. The whole variable domain, filled in from reference TRBV5-1 and TRBJ2-7, reads KAGVTQTPRYLIKTRGQQVTLSCSPISGHRSVSWYQQTPGQGLQFLFEYFSETQRNKGNFPGRFSGRQFSNSRSEMNVSTLELGDSALYLCASSAPAGYEQYFGPGTRLTVT.

This clonotype was counted once. This chain links TRBV20-1 with TRBJ2-1; D perhaps matches TRBD1 (6 bases). The CDR3 has 12 amino acids. The V gene's germline CDR1 is DFQATT and CDR2 SNEGSKA (reference sequence). Trimming cost V 4 bases and J 6 bases, with 10 bases left between them. CDR3 DNA: TGCAGTGCTACGGACAGTCCCAATGAGCAGTTCTTC. Encoded protein: CSATDSPNEQFF.

The sample holds a few counts of this clonotype. The chain recombines TRBV7-2 with TRBJ2-7, with 7 bases aligning to TRBD2. Losses at the gene ends were 5 bases for V and 7 bases for J; bases not matched to a gene: 11. Germline CDR1 SGHTA, CDR2 FQGNSA. The CDR3 loop spans 14 amino acids. The CDR3 DNA reads TGTGCCAGCAGCCCATCGTTGTGGGGGGGTGAGCAGTACTTC. It yields the protein CASSPSLWGGEQYF.

The chain uses TRBV29-1 and TRBJ2-1; D gene uncertain. The CDR3 is made up of 11 amino acids. Germline V CDR1 and CDR2: SQVTM, ANQGSEA. With 8 bases removed from V and 5 bases from J, the gap between germline ends came to 10 bases. The CDR3 sequence: CSTGSNNEQFF. CDR3 nucleotides: TGCAGCACCGGGTCAAACAATGAGCAGTTCTTC.

The chain recombines TRBV27 with TRBJ2-1, with unresolved D. The CDR3 is 13 amino acids. V was cut by 4 bases and J by 7 bases, with 11 bases left in between. In germline, CDR1 is MNHEY, CDR2 SMNVEV (reference sequence). The CDR3 DNA reads TGTGCCAGCAGTTCGCGCTTCTGGAATGAGCAGTTCTTC. This codes for CASSSRFWNEQFF.

The chain joins TRBV9 to TRBJ2-3; TRBD2 aligns across 8 bases. The V gene's germline CDR1 is SGDLS and CDR2 YYNGEE. V lost 0 bases, J lost 4 bases, and 7 bases stayed unmatched. The CDR3 totals 16 residues. The CDR3: CASSVGAAGDADTQYF. CDR3 sequence (DNA): TGTGCCAGCAGCGTAGGGGCAGCGGGAGATGCAGATACGCAGTATTTT.

This clonotype was recorded a few times. This rearrangement joins TRBV11-2 to TRBJ2-1; 11 bases are shared with TRBD2. Per germline, CDR1 SGHAT and CDR2 FQNNGV. The CDR3 length is 18 residues. V trimming: 1 base; J trimming: 7 bases; junction bases outside the gene matches: 12. The CDR3 reads CASSLGRATSGSKNEQFF. CDR3 sequence (DNA): TGTGCCAGCAGCTTAGGAAGGGCTACTAGCGGGAGCAAAAATGAGCAGTTCTTC.

V and J are TRBV4-3 and TRBJ1-1; D is unresolved. The CDR3 loop spans 13 amino acids. Per the germline V gene, CDR1 is LGHNA and CDR2 is YSLEER. The V end lost 5 bases, the J end lost 3 bases, and 10 bases lay between the germline ends. The CDR3 region has the DNA TGCGCCAGCAGCGGACTGTCGTACACTGAAGCTTTCTTT. Translation gives CASSGLSYTEAFF.

This sequence joins TRBV20-1 and TRBJ2-2; D is perhaps TRBD1 (6 bases). The length of the CDR3 is 12 residues. The germline V gene has CDR1 DFQATT and CDR2 SNEGSKA (reference sequence). V was shortened by 6 bases and J by 5 bases, with 10 bases between the two germline ends. In DNA, the CDR3 is TGCAGTGCCCTCGGACAGACCGGGGAGCTGTTTTTT. Protein sequence: CSALGQTGELFF.

This clonotype was counted between two and nine times. J is TRBJ2-1 and V is TRBV20-1; 9 bases fit TRBD2. CDR3 length: 14 amino acids. Germline CDR1 is DFQATT and CDR2 is SNEGSKA (reference sequence). V dropped 1 base and J dropped 7; count of bases not matched to a gene: 5. CDR3 in DNA: TGCAGTGCTAGAGCCCGACTAGCGGCTAATGAGCAGTTCTTC. This codes for CSARARLAANEQFF.

This clonotype was picked up many times. The chain carries TRBV5-1 and TRBJ2-7; D gene uncertain. CDR3 length equals 14 residues. Germline-derived CDR1 and CDR2 are SGHRS and YFSETQ. Trimming removed 4 bases at V and 3 bases at J, with 14 bases between. CDR3 sequence (DNA): TGCGCCAGCAGCGAGAGCACCCGCGGCTACGAGCAGTACTTC. Amino acid sequence: CASSESTRGYEQYF. Complete variable domain (other parts from reference TRBV5-1 and TRBJ2-7): KAGVTQTPRYLIKTRGQQVTLSCSPISGHRSVSWYQQTPGQGLQFLFEYFSETQRNKGNFPGRFSGRQFSNSRSEMNVSTLELGDSALYLCASSESTRGYEQYFGPGTRLTVT.

Of note for this clonotype: Germline is not matched at one junction end, which may reflect a read error. The chain is built from TRBV7-2 and TRBJ2-7; TRBD2 aligns across 9 bases. The CDR3 is made up of 15 amino acids. CDR1 is SGHTA, CDR2 FQGNSA, per germline. The CDR3 nucleotides are TGTGCCAGCAGCTTACAATCACTAGCGGGCTACAAGCAGTACTTC. This gives the protein CASSLQSLAGYKQYF.

This clonotype was observed a few times. The V gene is TRBV20-1, the J gene TRBJ2-5; TRBD2 matches 14 bases. The V gene end was trimmed by 6 bases and the J gene end by 5 bases; junction bases not matched to a gene: 8. This CDR3 comprises 15 residues. Looked up from germline, CDR1 is DFQATT and CDR2 is SNEGSKA (reference sequence). As DNA, the CDR3 is TGCAGTGCCCTGAGGACTAGCGGGAGGAGGGAGACCCAGTACTTC. This translates into CSALRTSGRRETQYF.

Details on this clonotype: A clone one base away is much larger, so this may be a read error. The chain combines TRBV6-5 with TRBJ1-5; D gene ambiguous. The CDR3 runs to 13 residues. Germline V CDR1 and CDR2: MNHEY, SVGAGI. Trimming stripped 2 bases from V and 0 bases from J, with 2 bases between. DNA of the CDR3: TGTGCCAGCAGTTACAATAGCAATCAGCCCCAGCATTTT. It yields the protein CASSYNSNQPQHF.

This sequence joins TRBV24-1 and TRBJ2-5; D perhaps matches TRBD1 (7 bases). The germline gives CDR1 KGHDR, CDR2 SFDVKD. The CDR3 sequence is 17 residues long. The V gene lost 4 bases and the J gene lost 5 bases, with 22 bases spanning the gap. The CDR3 loop reads CATSDPAPGQAGETQYF. Here the CDR3 DNA reads TGTGCCACCAGTGACCCCGCGCCCGGACAGGCGGGGGAGACCCAGTACTTC.

The chain employs TRBV6-2 or TRBV6-3 and TRBJ1-3; D gene unclear. Germline CDR1 is MNHEY and CDR2 is SVGEGT. V was pared by 0 bases and J by 1 base, with 7 bases between. The CDR3 runs 15 residues. The CDR3 nucleotides read TGTGCCAGCAGTTACTCGAGGGCGTCTGGAAACACCATATATTTT. It encodes CASSYSRASGNTIYF.

There are a few counts of this clonotype. V gene TRBV19 combines with J gene TRBJ2-1, with 7 bases fitting TRBD1. CDR1 LNHDA and CDR2 SQIVND come from the germline V gene (reference sequence). This CDR3 is built from 17 residues. Germline trimming cut 3 bases from V and 1 base from J; bases unmatched to any gene: 9. The CDR3, as DNA: TGTGCCAGTAGTATGGGATTCCGACAGGGTTCCTACAATGAGCAGTTCTTC. Protein product: CASSMGFRQGSYNEQFF.